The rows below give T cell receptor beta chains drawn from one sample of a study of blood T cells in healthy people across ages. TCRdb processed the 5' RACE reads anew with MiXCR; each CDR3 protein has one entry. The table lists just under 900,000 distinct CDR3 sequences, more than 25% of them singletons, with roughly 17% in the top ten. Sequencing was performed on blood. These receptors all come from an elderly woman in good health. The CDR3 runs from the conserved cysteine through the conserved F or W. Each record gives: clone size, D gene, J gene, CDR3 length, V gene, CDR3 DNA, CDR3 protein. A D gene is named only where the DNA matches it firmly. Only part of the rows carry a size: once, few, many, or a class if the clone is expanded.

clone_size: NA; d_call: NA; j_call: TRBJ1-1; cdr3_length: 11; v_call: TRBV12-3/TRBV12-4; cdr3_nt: TGTGCCAGCAGTTTGAGGGAGGTAGCTTTCTTT; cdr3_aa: CASSLREVAFF
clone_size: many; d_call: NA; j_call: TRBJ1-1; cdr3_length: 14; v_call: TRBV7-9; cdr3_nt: TGTGCCAGCAGCTTAGATGGGTACAACACTGAAGCTTTCTTT; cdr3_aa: CASSLDGYNTEAFF
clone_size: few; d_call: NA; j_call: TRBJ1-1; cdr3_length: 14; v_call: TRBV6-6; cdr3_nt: TGTGCCAGCAGTATGGACGGGAGGGCGATGCGAGCTTTCTTT; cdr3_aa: CASSMDGRAMRAFF
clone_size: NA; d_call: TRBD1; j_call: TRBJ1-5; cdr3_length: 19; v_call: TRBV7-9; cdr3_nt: TGTGCCAGCAGCTTCTCCTCTTACAGGGGGCCCAGGTCCAATCAGCCCCAGCATTTT; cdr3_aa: CASSFSSYRGPRSNQPQHF
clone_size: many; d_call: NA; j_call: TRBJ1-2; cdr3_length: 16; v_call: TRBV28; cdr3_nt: TGTGCCAGCAGCTTCCCTTCTCCGGGGCGGTTCCAGGGCTACACCTTC; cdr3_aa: CASSFPSPGRFQGYTF
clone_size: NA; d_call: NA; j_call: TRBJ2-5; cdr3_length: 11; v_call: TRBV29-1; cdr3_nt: TGCAGCGTTGTGGGGGGGCAAGGGCAGTACTTC; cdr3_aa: CSVVGGQGQYF
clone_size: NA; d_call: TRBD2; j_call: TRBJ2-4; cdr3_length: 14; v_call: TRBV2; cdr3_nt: TGTGCCAGCAACCTTGCGGGGGGAACTAACATTCAGTACTTC; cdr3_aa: CASNLAGGTNIQYF
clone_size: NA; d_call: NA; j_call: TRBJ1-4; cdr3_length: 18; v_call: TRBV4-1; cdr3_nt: TGCGCCAGCAGCCAAATCCTCCCCACAGACACAACTAATGAAAAACTGTTTTTT; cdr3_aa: CASSQILPTDTTNEKLFF
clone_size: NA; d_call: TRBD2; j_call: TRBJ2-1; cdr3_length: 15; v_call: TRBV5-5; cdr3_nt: TGTGCCAGCAGCTGGAGTAGCGGGGTAGGGAATGAGCAGTTCTTC; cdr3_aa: CASSWSSGVGNEQFF
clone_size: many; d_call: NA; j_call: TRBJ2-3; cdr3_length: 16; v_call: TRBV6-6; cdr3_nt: TGTGCCAGCAGTTACCGCGGACATTCTAGCACAGATACGCAGTATTTT; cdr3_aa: CASSYRGHSSTDTQYF
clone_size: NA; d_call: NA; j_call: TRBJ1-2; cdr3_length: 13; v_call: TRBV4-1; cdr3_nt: TGCGCCAGCAGCTTGGGAGTCCACAGCGGCTACACCTTC; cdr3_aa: CASSLGVHSGYTF
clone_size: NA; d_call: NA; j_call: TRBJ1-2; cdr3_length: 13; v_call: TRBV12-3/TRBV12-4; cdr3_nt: TGTGCCAACAGTTCCCTAGGCCCGGGGGGCTACACCTTC; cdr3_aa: CANSSLGPGGYTF
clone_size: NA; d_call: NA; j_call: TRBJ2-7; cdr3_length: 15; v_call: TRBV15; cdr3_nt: TGTGCCACCAGCAGACGGGGGAAGGCGGACAATGAGCAGTACTTC; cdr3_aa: CATSRRGKADNEQYF
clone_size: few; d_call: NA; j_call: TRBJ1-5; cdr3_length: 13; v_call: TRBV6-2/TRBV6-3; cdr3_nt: TGTGCCACCACCTCGACAGCCAATCAGCCCCAGCATTTT; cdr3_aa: CATTSTANQPQHF
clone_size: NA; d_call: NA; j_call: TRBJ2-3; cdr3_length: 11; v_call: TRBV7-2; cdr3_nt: TGTGCCAGCAGCTTATTAGAGCGACAGTATTTT; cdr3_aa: CASSLLERQYF
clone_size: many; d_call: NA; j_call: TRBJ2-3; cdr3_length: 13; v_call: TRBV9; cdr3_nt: TGTGCCAGCAGCGCCGGATGGGGACTCAAGCAGTATTTT; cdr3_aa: CASSAGWGLKQYF
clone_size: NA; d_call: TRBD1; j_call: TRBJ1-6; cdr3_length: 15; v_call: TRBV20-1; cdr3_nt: TGCAGTGCTAGATCAAGACAGGGGGTGTATCCACCCCTCCACTTT; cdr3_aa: CSARSRQGVYPPLHF
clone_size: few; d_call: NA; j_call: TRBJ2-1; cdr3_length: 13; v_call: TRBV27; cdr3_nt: TGTGCCAGCAGTTTTGCCGGATGGGACGGGCAGTTCTTC; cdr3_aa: CASSFAGWDGQFF
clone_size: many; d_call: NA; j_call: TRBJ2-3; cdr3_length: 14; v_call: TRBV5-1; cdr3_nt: TGCGCCAGCAGCCCCCCAGCTAGCAAAGATACGCAGTATTTT; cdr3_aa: CASSPPASKDTQYF
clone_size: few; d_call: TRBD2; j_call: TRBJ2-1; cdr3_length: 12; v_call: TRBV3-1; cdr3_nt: TGTGCCAGCAGCTCTTCGGGGGGGCCGAAGTTCTTC; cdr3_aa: CASSSSGGPKFF
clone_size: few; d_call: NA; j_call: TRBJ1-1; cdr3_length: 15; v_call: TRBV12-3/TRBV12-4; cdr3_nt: TGTGCCAGCAGTCTGACGGGGAAGCGGAACACTGAAGCTTTCTTT; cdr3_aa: CASSLTGKRNTEAFF
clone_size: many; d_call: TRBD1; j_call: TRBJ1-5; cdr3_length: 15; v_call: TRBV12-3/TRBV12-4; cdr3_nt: TGTGCCAGCAGTGCAGGGGGCTATAGCAATCAGCCCCAGCATTTT; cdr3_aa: CASSAGGYSNQPQHF
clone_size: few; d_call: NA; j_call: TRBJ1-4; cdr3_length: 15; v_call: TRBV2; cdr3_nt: TGTGCCAGCAGTGAAGCGGGACAAAATAATGAAAAACTGTTTTTT; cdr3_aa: CASSEAGQNNEKLFF
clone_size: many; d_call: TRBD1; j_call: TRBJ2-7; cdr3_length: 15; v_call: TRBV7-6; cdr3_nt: TGTGCCAGCAGCTCCGGGACAGGGGGCTCCTACGAGCAGTACTTC; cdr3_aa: CASSSGTGGSYEQYF
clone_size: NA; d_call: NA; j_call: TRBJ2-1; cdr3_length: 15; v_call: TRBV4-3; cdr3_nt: TGCGCCAGCAGCCAAGGACTCCCTCGGTCCGATGAGCAGTTCTTC; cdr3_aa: CASSQGLPRSDEQFF
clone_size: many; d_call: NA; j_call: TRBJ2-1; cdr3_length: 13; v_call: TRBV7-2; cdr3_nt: TGTGCCAGCAGCTTTCTAGACGGTGCTGAGCAGTTCTTC; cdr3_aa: CASSFLDGAEQFF